A selection of T cell receptor beta chains follows, all from one sample in a study of neurological immune-mediated disorders. TCRdb recomputed calls from the 5' RACE reads with MiXCR, one row per CDR3 protein. Here the sample spans some 50,000 distinct CDR3 sequences, under 30% being singletons. The sequenced material came from PBMCs. The receptors come from an older woman in good health. Both conserved end residues are part of each CDR3.

J,V,CDR3
TRBJ1-1,TRBV27,CASSSPFGGGLTEAFF
TRBJ2-5,TRBV20-1,CSARAGRRLETQYF
TRBJ2-5,TRBV20-1,CSAREIDRGGETQYF
TRBJ2-1,TRBV30,CAWSGWLPEQFF
TRBJ2-7,TRBV7-3,CASSPGGTASYEQYF
TRBJ1-1,TRBV12-3/TRBV12-4,CASTPSNPNTEAFF
TRBJ2-7,TRBV28,CASSLNLGGRSYEQYF
TRBJ1-5,TRBV6-2/TRBV6-3,CASRVQQGSNQPQHF
TRBJ1-4,TRBV28,CASSSWPRGVGSEKLFF
TRBJ2-3,TRBV20-1,CSARDPPGSSSTDTQYF
TRBJ2-2,TRBV15,CATSWAVSGELFF
TRBJ2-5,TRBV21-1,CASSNTSGTSQETQYF
TRBJ2-7,TRBV9,CASSAEPDSYEQYF
TRBJ2-5,TRBV20-1,CSARLAAQETQYF
TRBJ1-1,TRBV2,CASMSTIGAEAFF
TRBJ2-5,TRBV7-2,CASSLMGLDEETQYF
TRBJ2-7,TRBV7-2,CASSLVASGSYEQYF
TRBJ1-6,TRBV20-1,CSAQRANNSPLHF